This TCR beta chain was found in a study of cytomegalovirus exposure and HLA in healthy donors. Study-wide points: Rates of TCR association differed by HLA locus in a later analysis, with DRB1 highest and HLA-C lowest. Previously analyzed data showed that most TCR beta V segments were productive at a frequency of about 90% or about 30%. The authors listed approximately 160 TCR beta chains as cytomegalovirus-associated. Researchers reported in a later analysis that a missense DCLRE1C variant was tied to TCR beta V- and J-gene trimming.

60 Vbeta and 13 Jbeta primers were used in PCR. The data were produced by immunoSEQ multiplex PCR, yet TCRdb's version contains in-frame clones alone and is incomplete. Seen in this sample are about 100,000 clones; the ten most common clones hold under 0.7%. Germline V gene lookup returns CDR1 SGHDT and CDR2 YYEEEE. There are 18 residues in the CDR3. Trimming left V 3 bases short and J 0 bases short, with 18 bases between. Comments on this clone: Its antigen is not known.

This TCR was sampled from a man aged 50 to 59 in good health and CMV-seronegative. The sequenced sample consisted of PBMCs. V usage is TRBV5-6 and J usage is TRBJ1-4; a possible D gene is TRBD1 (5 bases). The DNA for the CDR3 is TGTGCCAGCAGCTCGGGCGGGACTACACATGCAACTAATGAAAAACTGTTTTTT. Translating gives CASSSGGTTHATNEKLFF.